A selection of T cell receptor beta chains follows, all from one sample in a study of T-cell reconstitution after alpha-beta-depleted transplantation in children. TCRdb passed the PCR reads through MiXCR, listing each CDR3 protein once. This table has under 850,000 distinct CDR3 sequences, under 15% appearing once. The specimen comprised PBMCs, sampled before TCRalphabeta/CD19-depleted stem cell transplant. These TCRs come from a girl aged 2-15 years with congenital amegakaryocytic thrombocytopenia, due to receive a stem cell transplant. The CDR3 runs from the conserved cysteine through the conserved F or W. The D gene is left open where the match is weak. The size of a clone is reported for some rows only, either as once, few or many, or as a class for expanded clones.

clone size: NA
V gene: TRBV28
J gene: TRBJ2-5
D gene: NA
CDR3 protein: CASSSLGINGLETQYF
CDR3 DNA: TGTGCCAGCAGCTCACTTGGAATCAATGGGTTAGAGACCCAGTACTTC

clone size: many
V gene: TRBV5-1
J gene: TRBJ1-1
D gene: NA
CDR3 protein: CASSLVRGLDTEAFF
CDR3 DNA: TGCGCCAGCAGCTTGGTTCGGGGCCTGGACACTGAAGCTTTCTTT

clone size: NA
V gene: TRBV7-9
J gene: TRBJ2-7
D gene: TRBD2
CDR3 protein: CASSLVVSGGPEQYF
CDR3 DNA: TGTGCCAGCAGCTTAGTTGTGTCGGGAGGGCCCGAGCAGTACTTC

clone size: few
V gene: TRBV30
J gene: TRBJ2-7
D gene: TRBD1
CDR3 protein: CAWRESLRGLEQYF
CDR3 DNA: TGTGCCTGGAGGGAATCCCTCAGGGGGCTCGAGCAGTACTTC

clone size: NA
V gene: TRBV6-6
J gene: TRBJ2-3
D gene: TRBD2
CDR3 protein: CASGLAGSDTQYF
CDR3 DNA: TGTGCCAGCGGACTAGCGGGATCGGATACGCAGTATTTT

clone size: few
V gene: TRBV5-1
J gene: TRBJ2-5
D gene: NA
CDR3 protein: CASRRRVNSPRTVTQYF
CDR3 DNA: TGCGCCAGCAGACGGAGAGTGAACAGCCCCCGGACCGTGACCCAGTACTTC

clone size: many
V gene: TRBV6-1
J gene: TRBJ2-2
D gene: NA
CDR3 protein: CASGGGAANTGELFF
CDR3 DNA: TGTGCCAGCGGTGGTGGGGCAGCCAACACCGGGGAGCTGTTTTTT

clone size: many
V gene: TRBV7-9
J gene: TRBJ1-1
D gene: NA
CDR3 protein: CASSLAEGRVAFF
CDR3 DNA: TGTGCCAGCAGCTTAGCTGAGGGGAGGGTAGCTTTCTTT

clone size: NA
V gene: TRBV10-3
J gene: TRBJ2-3
D gene: NA
CDR3 protein: CAISLGADTQYF
CDR3 DNA: TGTGCCATCAGTCTAGGCGCAGATACGCAGTATTTT

clone size: many
V gene: TRBV29-1
J gene: TRBJ2-7
D gene: NA
CDR3 protein: CSVKRSGEQYF
CDR3 DNA: TGCAGCGTTAAAAGAAGCGGCGAGCAGTACTTC

clone size: NA
V gene: TRBV5-1
J gene: TRBJ2-2
D gene: TRBD2
CDR3 protein: CASSWTSGSRGTGELFF
CDR3 DNA: TGCGCCAGCAGCTGGACTAGCGGGAGTCGTGGCACCGGGGAGCTGTTTTTT

clone size: many
V gene: TRBV20-1
J gene: TRBJ2-1
D gene: NA
CDR3 protein: CSARDLWGKSSYNEQFF
CDR3 DNA: TGCAGTGCTAGAGATCTGTGGGGGAAAAGCTCCTACAATGAGCAGTTCTTC

clone size: many
V gene: TRBV7-2
J gene: TRBJ2-1
D gene: NA
CDR3 protein: CASSPTLASEQFF
CDR3 DNA: TGTGCCAGCAGCCCTACTTTAGCGTCTGAGCAGTTCTTC

clone size: many
V gene: TRBV20-1
J gene: TRBJ1-1
D gene: NA
CDR3 protein: CSAPQAGSFSEAFF
CDR3 DNA: TGCAGTGCCCCCCAGGCAGGGTCTTTTTCGGAAGCTTTCTTT

clone size: many
V gene: TRBV12-5
J gene: TRBJ2-4
D gene: NA
CDR3 protein: CASGLANKTALAKNIQYF
CDR3 DNA: TGTGCTAGTGGTTTGGCAAATAAGACGGCTCTAGCCAAAAACATTCAGTACTTC

clone size: many
V gene: TRBV29-1
J gene: TRBJ1-6
D gene: TRBD1
CDR3 protein: CSVRTGSASPLHF
CDR3 DNA: TGCAGCGTGCGGACAGGTTCGGCTTCACCCCTCCACTTT

clone size: NA
V gene: TRBV30
J gene: TRBJ1-4
D gene: NA
CDR3 protein: CAWSEPGQGEKLFF
CDR3 DNA: TGTGCCTGGAGTGAACCAGGGCAGGGTGAAAAACTGTTTTTT

clone size: once
V gene: TRBV12-3/TRBV12-4
J gene: TRBJ2-3
D gene: NA
CDR3 protein: CASSLSGNVGTDTQYF
CDR3 DNA: TGTGCCAGCAGTTTATCGGGGAATGTTGGCACAGATACGCAGTATTTT

clone size: once
V gene: TRBV20-1
J gene: TRBJ1-5
D gene: NA
CDR3 protein: CSASGDGNQPQHF
CDR3 DNA: TGCAGTGCTAGCGGGGACGGCAATCAGCCCCAGCATTTT

clone size: few
V gene: TRBV5-1
J gene: TRBJ2-7
D gene: TRBD1
CDR3 protein: CASSLGPTGEFYEQYF
CDR3 DNA: TGCGCCAGCAGCTTGGGCCCAACAGGGGAATTCTACGAGCAGTACTTC

clone size: many
V gene: TRBV29-1
J gene: TRBJ2-7
D gene: TRBD2
CDR3 protein: CSVVSGSSVYEQYF
CDR3 DNA: TGCAGCGTTGTTAGCGGGAGTAGTGTGTACGAGCAGTACTTC

clone size: many
V gene: TRBV5-1
J gene: TRBJ2-3
D gene: NA
CDR3 protein: CASSLAQVAPSTDTQYF
CDR3 DNA: TGCGCCAGCAGCTTGGCCCAGGTAGCCCCTAGCACAGATACGCAGTATTTT

clone size: NA
V gene: TRBV27
J gene: TRBJ2-2
D gene: TRBD1
CDR3 protein: CASRGDRVWFFPGELFF
CDR3 DNA: TGTGCCAGCAGGGGGGACAGGGTCTGGTTTTTCCCCGGGGAGCTGTTTTTT

clone size: many
V gene: TRBV20-1
J gene: TRBJ1-4
D gene: TRBD1
CDR3 protein: CSARGTGGAENEKLFF
CDR3 DNA: TGCAGTGCTAGAGGGACAGGGGGCGCCGAAAATGAAAAACTGTTTTTT

clone size: many
V gene: TRBV20-1
J gene: TRBJ2-5
D gene: NA
CDR3 protein: CSGTGQETQYF
CDR3 DNA: TGCAGTGGAACGGGCCAAGAGACCCAGTACTTC

clone size: few
V gene: TRBV6-2/TRBV6-3
J gene: TRBJ1-5
D gene: TRBD1
CDR3 protein: CASSLGRGHQPQHF
CDR3 DNA: TGTGCCAGCAGCCTGGGCAGGGGGCACCAGCCCCAGCATTTT

clone size: NA
V gene: TRBV18
J gene: TRBJ2-7
D gene: TRBD2
CDR3 protein: CASSPTSGRVYEQYF
CDR3 DNA: TGTGCCAGCTCCCCAACTAGCGGGAGAGTTTACGAGCAGTACTTC

clone size: few
V gene: TRBV9
J gene: TRBJ2-1
D gene: NA
CDR3 protein: CASSVVGAPYNEQFF
CDR3 DNA: TGTGCCAGCAGCGTAGTGGGGGCCCCCTACAATGAGCAGTTCTTC

clone size: many
V gene: TRBV5-1
J gene: TRBJ2-1
D gene: TRBD1
CDR3 protein: CASSQGQGLYNEQFF
CDR3 DNA: TGCGCCAGCAGCCAGGGACAGGGACTCTACAATGAGCAGTTCTTC

clone size: few
V gene: TRBV27
J gene: TRBJ2-4
D gene: TRBD1
CDR3 protein: CARDRLAKNIQYF
CDR3 DNA: TGTGCCAGGGACAGGCTAGCCAAAAACATTCAGTACTTC

clone size: many
V gene: TRBV20-1
J gene: TRBJ1-1
D gene: NA
CDR3 protein: CSARKAVPNTEAFF
CDR3 DNA: TGCAGTGCTAGAAAGGCGGTGCCGAACACTGAAGCTTTCTTT

clone size: NA
V gene: TRBV11-2
J gene: TRBJ2-1
D gene: NA
CDR3 protein: CASSFAFGNEQFF
CDR3 DNA: TGTGCCAGCAGCTTCGCGTTTGGCAATGAGCAGTTCTTC

clone size: many
V gene: TRBV6-5
J gene: TRBJ2-7
D gene: NA
CDR3 protein: CASSYSGLRGSYEQYF
CDR3 DNA: TGTGCCAGCAGTTACTCGGGCCTAAGGGGGTCCTACGAGCAGTACTTC

clone size: many
V gene: TRBV5-1
J gene: TRBJ2-1
D gene: TRBD2
CDR3 protein: CASSLPTSGRFNEQFF
CDR3 DNA: TGCGCCAGCAGCTTACCTACTAGCGGGAGATTCAATGAGCAGTTCTTC

clone size: few
V gene: TRBV20-1
J gene: TRBJ2-7
D gene: TRBD2
CDR3 protein: CSASLSGRLYEQYF
CDR3 DNA: TGCAGTGCTTCCCTCAGCGGGAGGTTGTACGAGCAGTACTTC

clone size: few
V gene: TRBV6-5
J gene: TRBJ2-5
D gene: NA
CDR3 protein: CASSYSRRAETQYF
CDR3 DNA: TGTGCCAGCAGTTACTCGCGCAGGGCAGAGACCCAGTACTTC

clone size: many
V gene: TRBV20-1
J gene: TRBJ2-5
D gene: NA
CDR3 protein: CSANPSGTDGKTQYF
CDR3 DNA: TGCAGTGCTAATCCTTCCGGGACGGATGGAAAGACCCAGTACTTC